These T cell receptor beta chains were read from a single sample in a study of T cells in Graves' hyperthyroidism and ophthalmopathy. TCRdb independently ran MiXCR on the multiplex PCR reads; one entry per CDR3 protein. The sample includes 340,000 or so distinct CDR3 sequences, over 15% of them seen just once. Specimen: blood. The source of these receptors is a woman between 45 and 65 years old with Graves' hyperthyroidism. Both conserved end residues are part of each CDR3. The D gene is left open where the match is weak. Clone size is given for some rows only: seen once, a few or many times, or a class if the clone is expanded.

d_call: NA
v_call: TRBV12-3/TRBV12-4
j_call: TRBJ1-1
clone_size: many
cdr3_aa: CASSFGGASSEAFF
cdr3_nt: TGTGCCAGCAGTTTTGGGGGGGCTTCGTCTGAAGCTTTCTTT

d_call: TRBD2
v_call: TRBV2
j_call: TRBJ2-1
clone_size: few
cdr3_aa: CASNFRLADEQFF
cdr3_nt: TGTGCCAGCAATTTTCGACTAGCGGATGAGCAGTTCTTC

d_call: NA
v_call: TRBV6-1
j_call: TRBJ1-2
clone_size: NA
cdr3_aa: CASRPTTVYGYTF
cdr3_nt: TGTGCCAGCAGACCTACTACAGTCTATGGCTACACCTTC

d_call: TRBD1
v_call: TRBV4-1
j_call: TRBJ2-7
clone_size: few
cdr3_aa: CASSQTGQGLPSYEQYF
cdr3_nt: TGCGCCAGCAGCCAGACGGGACAGGGGCTCCCCTCCTACGAGCAGTACTTC

d_call: NA
v_call: TRBV12-3/TRBV12-4
j_call: TRBJ1-1
clone_size: NA
cdr3_aa: CASSLGGPPTKAFF
cdr3_nt: TGTGCCAGCAGTTTAGGAGGGCCACCCACTAAAGCTTTCTTT

d_call: NA
v_call: TRBV15
j_call: TRBJ2-3
clone_size: few
cdr3_aa: CATSEPDGPSTDTQYF
cdr3_nt: TGTGCCACCAGCGAGCCAGACGGTCCTAGCACAGATACGCAGTATTTT

d_call: NA
v_call: TRBV2
j_call: TRBJ2-2
clone_size: few
cdr3_aa: CASSVLAVNTGELFF
cdr3_nt: TGTGCCAGCAGTGTACTAGCCGTGAACACCGGGGAGCTGTTTTTT

d_call: NA
v_call: TRBV20-1
j_call: TRBJ1-1
clone_size: NA
cdr3_aa: CSAIPSQTEAFF
cdr3_nt: TGCAGTGCTATCCCTAGTCAAACTGAAGCTTTCTTT

d_call: NA
v_call: TRBV28
j_call: TRBJ2-2
clone_size: NA
cdr3_aa: CASIRQGGELFF
cdr3_nt: TGTGCCAGCATTCGGCAGGGTGGGGAGCTGTTTTTT

d_call: NA
v_call: TRBV5-1
j_call: TRBJ2-5
clone_size: NA
cdr3_aa: CASSLGVYRETQYF
cdr3_nt: TGCGCCAGCAGCTTGGGGGTGTATCGCGAGACCCAGTACTTC

d_call: TRBD1
v_call: TRBV29-1
j_call: TRBJ1-2
clone_size: NA
cdr3_aa: CSVYWTGVTNYGYTF
cdr3_nt: TGCAGCGTTTATTGGACAGGAGTCACTAACTATGGCTACACCTTC

d_call: NA
v_call: TRBV2
j_call: TRBJ2-3
clone_size: NA
cdr3_aa: CASSEESLPDTQYF
cdr3_nt: TGTGCCAGCAGTGAAGAAAGCCTACCAGATACGCAGTATTTT

d_call: TRBD1
v_call: TRBV18
j_call: TRBJ1-1
clone_size: many
cdr3_aa: CASSPRQGETEAFF
cdr3_nt: TGTGCCAGCTCACCGAGACAGGGTGAGACTGAAGCTTTCTTT

d_call: NA
v_call: TRBV29-1
j_call: TRBJ1-4
clone_size: NA
cdr3_aa: CSVTGGSTNEKLFF
cdr3_nt: TGCAGCGTAACCGGAGGTTCAACTAATGAAAAACTGTTTTTT

d_call: NA
v_call: TRBV20-1
j_call: TRBJ2-3
clone_size: many
cdr3_aa: CSAAPMGGLADTQYF
cdr3_nt: TGCAGTGCTGCCCCTATGGGGGGTTTGGCAGATACGCAGTATTTT

d_call: TRBD1
v_call: TRBV5-1
j_call: TRBJ2-5
clone_size: many
cdr3_aa: CASSPAGQGTETQYF
cdr3_nt: TGCGCCAGCAGCCCGGCGGGACAGGGAACAGAGACCCAGTACTTC

d_call: NA
v_call: TRBV5-6
j_call: TRBJ1-5
clone_size: NA
cdr3_aa: CASSLGVPGQPQHF
cdr3_nt: TGTGCCAGCAGCTTGGGAGTTCCTGGTCAGCCCCAGCATTTT

d_call: NA
v_call: TRBV29-1
j_call: TRBJ2-3
clone_size: NA
cdr3_aa: CSVEEVRAGTDTQYF
cdr3_nt: TGCAGCGTTGAAGAGGTTAGGGCAGGCACAGATACGCAGTATTTT

d_call: TRBD1
v_call: TRBV12-3/TRBV12-4
j_call: TRBJ2-5
clone_size: many
cdr3_aa: CASSPLNRGLAQETQYF
cdr3_nt: TGTGCCAGCAGCCCCCTGAACAGGGGGCTTGCCCAAGAGACCCAGTACTTC

d_call: NA
v_call: TRBV27
j_call: TRBJ2-5
clone_size: NA
cdr3_aa: CASSLNGGGGETQYF
cdr3_nt: TGTGCCAGCAGTTTAAATGGGGGAGGGGGTGAGACCCAGTACTTC

d_call: TRBD1
v_call: TRBV6-1
j_call: TRBJ1-5
clone_size: many
cdr3_aa: CASNQGQGSNQPQHF
cdr3_nt: TGTGCCAGCAACCAGGGACAGGGGAGCAATCAGCCCCAGCATTTT

d_call: TRBD1
v_call: TRBV28
j_call: TRBJ2-2
clone_size: many
cdr3_aa: CASSLSTGGLGELFF
cdr3_nt: TGTGCCAGCAGTTTATCGACAGGGGGCCTCGGGGAGCTGTTTTTT

d_call: NA
v_call: TRBV3-1
j_call: TRBJ2-2
clone_size: few
cdr3_aa: CASSQDPGLHGGELFF
cdr3_nt: TGTGCCAGCAGCCAAGATCCGGGCCTTCACGGAGGGGAGCTGTTTTTT

d_call: NA
v_call: TRBV9
j_call: TRBJ2-6
clone_size: NA
cdr3_aa: CASSVEGGRSGANVLTF
cdr3_nt: TGTGCCAGCAGCGTAGAGGGCGGCCGCTCTGGGGCCAACGTCCTGACTTTC

d_call: NA
v_call: TRBV7-3
j_call: TRBJ2-2
clone_size: NA
cdr3_aa: CASSPLLAGELFF
cdr3_nt: TGTGCCAGCAGCCCACTGCTTGCCGGGGAGCTGTTTTTT

d_call: TRBD1
v_call: TRBV5-8
j_call: TRBJ1-4
clone_size: NA
cdr3_aa: CASSWTGLEKLFF
cdr3_nt: TGTGCCAGCAGCTGGACAGGGCTGGAAAAACTGTTTTTT

d_call: TRBD2
v_call: TRBV11-2
j_call: TRBJ2-1
clone_size: many
cdr3_aa: CASSSKRGEQFF
cdr3_nt: TGTGCCAGCAGCTCGAAGCGGGGCGAGCAGTTCTTC